Listed below are T cell receptor beta chains from one sample, sequenced in a study of neurological immune-mediated disorders. TCRdb fed the 5' RACE reads into MiXCR, producing one record per CDR3 protein. Here the sample spans under 60,000 distinct CDR3 sequences, around a tenth being singletons. Sequencing was performed on PBMCs. Receptors originate from a woman aged 40-49 years with HTLV-1-associated myelopathy (HAM/TSP). The CDR3 runs from the conserved cysteine through the conserved F or W.

v_call	cdr3_aa
TRBV11-3	CASSSPLLRTGPYNEQFF
TRBV7-2	CASSQGQGFEKLFF
TRBV7-3	CASSLTPSGNNEQFF
TRBV12-3/TRBV12-4	CASSLNWGPQGREYNTGELFF
TRBV2	CASSGRDNYYNEQFF
TRBV19	CASNFRAGITDTQYF
TRBV5-1	CASSLSGDSSGNTIYF
TRBV12-3/TRBV12-4	CASSLGRATEKLFF
TRBV7-3	CASSLPGASSGELFF
TRBV6-6	CASRHKVTGPDTQYF
TRBV5-1	CASSLPGLAGHNEQFF
TRBV4-3	CASSPTSGYSTDTQYF
TRBV30	CAWSEPGGGILNEQFF
TRBV6-2/TRBV6-3	CASSYGDDPLSTDTQYF
TRBV12-3/TRBV12-4	CASSFRSPSSYNSPLHF
TRBV5-1	CASSLAGTANNEQFF
TRBV7-2	CASSRTGETQYF
TRBV27	CASSLTGRGVQPQHF
TRBV5-4	CASSLNRVNEQFF
TRBV6-6	CATTTSGDNTDTQYF
TRBV5-1	CASGNTTYEQYF
TRBV7-2	CASSLGQGFTDTQYF
TRBV12-3/TRBV12-4	CASSSRVGVNEQFF
TRBV12-3/TRBV12-4	CASRPGPEVGYTF
TRBV12-5	CASGLVTGRALDGYTF
TRBV7-3	CASSLPGPPPTDTQYF
TRBV27	CASSFWGQGITYEQYF
TRBV7-2	CASSGTGSGEKLFF
TRBV27	CASSRDRATDTQYF
TRBV25-1	CASKGTTSEGDTQYF
TRBV5-5	CASSLETGQGLGEQYF
TRBV12-3/TRBV12-4	CASSGDTNSPLHF
TRBV6-5	CASSRDRNTEAFF
TRBV6-5	CASSPNDGTTGGYTF
TRBV15	CATSLVGGREQYF
TRBV4-3	CASSQEGQEINYGYTF
TRBV5-1	CASSIGDQPQHF
TRBV7-9	CASSLAFGELFF
TRBV12-3/TRBV12-4	CASSPTGRGSYEQYF
TRBV24-1	CATSVAEDNYGYTF
TRBV11-3	CASSHPGTGGYEQYF